The T cell receptor beta chain described here comes from a study of blood T cell repertoires in COVID-19. This CDR3 comprises 16 residues. Trimming removed 0 bases from V and 5 bases from J; junction bases left unmatched: 6. Looked up from germline, CDR1 is SGHDT and CDR2 is YYEEEE. The protocol was immunoSEQ multiplex PCR, while the TCRdb copy is restricted to in-frame clones and leaves out a portion. The sample shows fewer than 150,000 clones, roughly 90% of them seen only once. This sequence was found in a man in his fifties or sixties with active or convalescent COVID-19. The chain uses TRBV5-6 and TRBJ2-7; 12 bases are shared with TRBD1. Material for sequencing was peripheral blood. The chain's CDR3 is CASSLGQGTGGDEQYF. The CDR3 DNA follows: TGTGCCAGCAGCTTGGGTCAGGGGACAGGGGGCGACGAGCAGTACTTC.